These 25 T cell receptor beta chains share one sample of origin, sequenced in a study of cytomegalovirus exposure and HLA in healthy donors. The study ran its PCR with 60 Vbeta and 13 Jbeta primers. TCRdb keeps only in-frame clones here, not all; method: immunoSEQ multiplex PCR. The sample has over 70,000 clones; roughly 78% are singletons. The sequenced material came from PBMCs. These receptors were taken from a male donor in good health and CMV-seropositive.

V usage is TRBV6-5 and J usage is TRBJ2-2; 8 bases are shared with TRBD1. Germline lookup yields CDR1 MNHEY and CDR2 SVGAGI. The junction had 7 bases not matched to a gene; V was cut back by 6 bases and J by 7 bases. CDR3 length: 14 amino acids. CDR3 in DNA: TGTGCCAGCAGGGCAGGGGGCATTGTCGGGGAGCTGTTTTTT. Amino acids: CASRAGGIVGELFF.

With respect to this clone: At one of its ends the junction is not consistent with the germline gene, which may arise from a read error. The chain is built from TRBV5-1 and TRBJ1-1, with 9 bases identical to TRBD1. Germline V lookup: CDR1 SGHRS, CDR2 YFSETQ. The CDR3 loop spans 14 amino acids. CDR3 sequence (DNA): TGCGCCAGCAGCACCGGACAGGGGAACCCTGAAGCTTTCTTT. Its protein product is CASSTGQGNPEAFF. The full variable domain, in which reference TRBV5-1 and TRBJ1-1 provide the parts outside the CDR3, is KAGVTQTPRYLIKTRGQQVTLSCSPISGHRSVSWYQQTPGQGLQFLFEYFSETQRNKGNFPGRFSGRQFSNSRSEMNVSTLELGDSALYLCASSTGQGNPEAFFGQGTRLTVV.

This clone showed up just a few times. This chain links TRBV6-1 with TRBJ2-2; 10 positions match TRBD1. This CDR3 is 15 amino acids long. Germline loops: CDR1 MNHNS, CDR2 SASEGT. V lost 11 bases to trimming and J lost 2 bases; unmatched junction nucleotides: 8. As DNA, the CDR3 is TGTGCCGTACGCGACAGGGGGCCTAACACCGGGGAGCTGTTTTTT. Translated: CAVRDRGPNTGELFF.

The chain combines TRBV28 with TRBJ2-3, with TRBD2 matching over 12 bases. This CDR3 has 16 amino acids. V shed 4 bases and J 7 bases; nucleotides not matched to a gene: 9. CDR1 MDHEN and CDR2 SYDVKM come from the germline V gene. The chain's CDR3 is CASSSRTSGVPYTQYF. Here the CDR3 DNA reads TGTGCCAGCAGTTCCCGGACTAGCGGGGTGCCTTATACGCAGTATTTT.

The V and J genes are TRBV5-1 and TRBJ1-1, with D unresolved. This CDR3 comprises 15 residues. The V end lost 0 bases, the J end lost 0 bases, and 9 bases lay between the germline ends. Germline V gives CDR1 SGHRS, CDR2 YFSETQ. CDR3 protein: CASSLVVSVNTEAFF. The CDR3 bases are TGCGCCAGCAGCTTGGTGGTCAGTGTGAACACTGAAGCTTTCTTT.

The CDR3 spells CASSLARGGQGYGYTF. CDR3 in DNA: TGTGCCAGCAGCTTAGCTCGGGGGGGCCAGGGCTATGGCTACACCTTC. V usage is TRBV7-9 and J usage is TRBJ1-2; D possibly corresponds to TRBD1 (6 bases). Per germline, CDR1 SEHNR and CDR2 FQNEAQ (reference sequence). The CDR3 totals 16 residues. Deletions cut 0 bases from V and 4 bases from J, with 15 bases between.

V usage is TRBV25-1 and J usage is TRBJ2-3, with 7 bases that match TRBD2. The CDR3 is 14 amino acids. Germline CDR1 MGHDK, CDR2 SYGVNS. Unmatched junction bases numbered 5, after V lost 4 bases and J lost 4 bases. CDR3 DNA: TGTGCCAGCAGTGGTAGGGCGGGGGCAGATACGCAGTATTTT. Protein: CASSGRAGADTQYF.

The V call is TRBV5-6, the J call TRBJ1-1; D remains ambiguous. This CDR3 is built from 12 residues. Looked up from germline, CDR1 is SGHDT and CDR2 is YYEEEE. V was shortened by 0 bases and J by 7 bases, with 7 bases between the two germline ends. The CDR3 region has the DNA TGTGCCAGCAGCTTGGCGGGTATTGAAGCTTTCTTT. The encoded protein is CASSLAGIEAFF.

This sequence joins TRBV5-4 and TRBJ2-7; 11 bases map to TRBD1. V was clipped by 4 bases and J by 4 bases; unmatched bases: 7. Germline V CDR1 and CDR2: SGHNT, YYREEE (reference sequence). The CDR3 has 15 amino acids. The CDR3 loop reads CASSPGQGASYEQYF. For the CDR3, the DNA is TGTGCCAGCAGCCCCGGACAGGGGGCTTCGTACGAGCAGTACTTC.

The chain employs TRBV28 and TRBJ2-7, with D tentatively TRBD2 (5 bases). This CDR3 contains 13 residues. V was clipped by 6 bases and J by 4 bases, with 13 bases between them. Germline V gene data show CDR1 as MDHEN and CDR2 as SYDVKM. This CDR3 reads CASRARAPYEQYF. The CDR3, as DNA: TGTGCCAGCAGGGCGCGGGCACCTTACGAGCAGTACTTC. The full variable domain, rest sourced from reference TRBV28 and TRBJ2-7, is DVKVTQSSRYLVKRTGEKVFLECVQDMDHENMFWYRQDPGLGLRLIYFSYDVKMKEKGDIPEGYSVSREKKERFSLILESASTNQTSMYLCASRARAPYEQYFGPGTRLTVT.

The chain combines TRBV27 with TRBJ2-2; 10 bases match TRBD1. The CDR3 loop spans 15 amino acids. With V trimmed by 5 bases and J by 4 bases, 4 bases remained unmatched. CDR1 is MNHEY, CDR2 SMNVEV, per germline (reference sequence). CDR3 nucleotides: TGTGCCAGCAGTCGGGGACAGGGGTTCACCGGGGAGCTGTTTTTT. The encoded protein is CASSRGQGFTGELFF.

This chain links TRBV11-2 with TRBJ2-7; D ambiguous. The germline gives CDR1 SGHAT, CDR2 FQNNGV. The germline V and J ends were trimmed by 1 base and 0 bases, with 10 bases remaining between them. The CDR3 length is 15 residues. CDR3 DNA sequence: TGTGCCAGCAGCTTAGGTCGGGTGAGCTCCTACGAGCAGTACTTC. The encoded protein is CASSLGRVSSYEQYF.

The rearrangement joins TRBV7-3 to TRBJ2-5; D is unresolved. This CDR3 is built from 15 residues. The V gene's germline CDR1 is SGHTA and CDR2 FQGTGA. Trimming removed 4 bases from V and 7 bases from J, with 19 bases in between. The CDR3 protein is CASSSNPTDLGTQYF. Written as DNA, the CDR3 is TGTGCCAGCAGCTCAAACCCGACCGACTTGGGGACCCAGTACTTC.

This chain links TRBV19 with TRBJ2-2; 9 nucleotides line up with TRBD1. From germline, CDR1 is LNHDA and CDR2 SQIVND (reference sequence). CDR3 length: 13 residues. The V and J ends lost 5 bases and 6 bases, in that order; junction bases with no gene match: 1. The CDR3 sequence is CASSRQGAGELFF. CDR3 DNA: TGTGCCAGTAGTCGACAGGGGGCCGGGGAGCTGTTTTTT.

This clone was recorded a few times. V and J are TRBV10-2 and TRBJ1-2, with D hard to call. The CDR3 has 9 residues. Germline-derived CDR1 and CDR2 are WSHSY and SAAADI. V was shortened by 8 bases and J by 9 bases, with 7 bases between the two germline ends. The chain's CDR3 is CASGPSYTF. The CDR3 nucleotides are TGCGCCAGCGGGCCAAGCTACACCTTC.

This clone was counted a single time. This chain links TRBV6-5 with TRBJ2-2; possible D gene TRBD2, 6 bases. This CDR3 has 14 residues. Germline V gene lookup returns CDR1 MNHEY and CDR2 SVGAGI. V lost 6 bases, J lost 6 bases, and 14 bases lay in between. CDR3 in amino acids: CASRRGTAPGELFF. CDR3 DNA sequence: TGTGCCAGCAGGCGGGGCACCGCCCCCGGGGAGCTGTTTTTT.

J is TRBJ2-7 and V is TRBV5-4; D unresolved. Germline V lookup: CDR1 SGHNT, CDR2 YYREEE (reference sequence). Trimming pared 7 bases from V and 5 bases from J, leaving 19 bases between. The CDR3 spans 14 residues. DNA for the CDR3: TGTGCCAGCTCTAGAATGGATTTCGTCGACGAGCAGTACTTC. Its protein is CASSRMDFVDEQYF.

This chain uses TRBV5-4 with TRBJ1-1; D is possibly TRBD1 (5 bases). The germline V gene has CDR1 SGHNT and CDR2 YYREEE (reference sequence). This CDR3 comprises 14 residues. V shed 2 bases and J shed 3 bases, with 11 bases lying between them. For the CDR3, the DNA is TGTGCCAGCAGCTTTTGGGGCATGGACACTGAAGCTTTCTTT. Amino acid sequence: CASSFWGMDTEAFF.

The chain has TRBV10-1 and TRBJ2-7; 8 bases match TRBD1. CDR3 length equals 15 residues. V lost 0 bases and J lost 4; bases outside the gene matches: 5. From germline, CDR1 is WNHNN and CDR2 SYGVQD (reference sequence). The CDR3 DNA reads TGCGCCAGCAGTGAGTCTGGACAGGGTTGGTACGAGCAGTACTTC. Its translation: CASSESGQGWYEQYF.

The chain uses TRBV5-1 and TRBJ2-2; 10 bases match TRBD2. This CDR3 has 15 residues. The ends lost 5 bases at V and 1 base at J; junction bases unmatched: 2. Germline V lookup: CDR1 SGHRS, CDR2 YFSETQ. The CDR3 sequence: CASRRLAGNTGELFF. The CDR3 DNA sequence: TGCGCCAGCAGGCGACTAGCGGGGAACACCGGGGAGCTGTTTTTT.

V is TRBV4-2 and J is TRBJ2-2; D unresolved. Trimming took off 0 bases at V and 1 base at J, with 12 bases between the two ends. The CDR3 covers 17 residues. Germline CDR1 is LGHNA and CDR2 is YNFKEQ. CDR3 in DNA: TGTGCCAGCAGCCAAGATCTCATTCGCGGGAACACCGGGGAGCTGTTTTTT. This gives the protein CASSQDLIRGNTGELFF.

The rearrangement joins TRBV5-6 to TRBJ2-1; 12 nucleotides match TRBD2. Germline assignment: CDR1 SGHDT and CDR2 YYEEEE. The CDR3 totals 16 residues. V shed 4 bases and J 12 bases; nucleotides not matched to a gene: 14. The CDR3 coding sequence is TGTGCCAGCAGCCTTAGGACTAGCGGGACCCCAGGTGGGCAGTTCTTC. This codes for CASSLRTSGTPGGQFF.

This clone was seen a single time. This rearrangement joins TRBV28 to TRBJ2-1, with a tentative D call TRBD2 (5 bases). The length of the CDR3 is 15 residues. Germline-derived CDR1 and CDR2 are MDHEN and SYDVKM. V dropped 5 bases and J dropped 0 bases, with 11 bases sitting between them. Here the CDR3 reads CASSPFRGSYNEQFF. The DNA of the CDR3 is TGTGCCAGCAGTCCCTTTCGGGGCTCCTACAATGAGCAGTTCTTC.

J is TRBJ1-1 and V is TRBV5-1, with a tentative D call TRBD1 (6 bases). The germline gives CDR1 SGHRS, CDR2 YFSETQ. The CDR3 extends over 15 amino acids. The V and J ends lost 3 bases and 4 bases respectively, with 16 bases between them. The CDR3 DNA is TGCGCCAGCAGCTCTACCCAGGGGTTCGCCACTGAAGCTTTCTTT. This codes for CASSSTQGFATEAFF.

Only one count was recorded for this clone. The rearrangement uses TRBV28 and TRBJ2-7, with D perhaps TRBD1 (6 bases). Germline values: CDR1 MDHEN, CDR2 SYDVKM. The CDR3 consists of 12 residues. The DNA of the CDR3 is TGTGTCACCGGACAGCCGCCTTACGAGCAGTACTTC. Translating gives CVTGQPPYEQYF. Filled out from reference TRBV28 and TRBJ2-7, the complete variable domain reads DVKVTQSSRYLVKRTGEKVFLECVQDMDHENMFWYRQDPGLGLRLIYFSYDVKMKEKGDIPEGYSVSREKKERFSLILESASTNQTSMYLCVTGQPPYEQYFGPGTRLTVT.